These 16 T cell receptor beta chains originate from one sample sequenced in a study of beta chain features in type 1 diabetes. As every portion of the isolated RNA was reverse transcribed, the sequencing read expressed TCRB transcripts. Data came from immunoSEQ multiplex PCR; TCRdb stores just in-frame clones and leaves some out. The table has around 150,000 clones, under 13% seen once; the top ten hold more than 0.45%. Antigens for these TCRs are unknown. Broader study findings: TCRB CDR3s from Type 1 diabetes patients were moderately but significantly shorter in all four CD4+ subsets.

Sequenced sample: central memory CD4+ T cells from blood. Receptors originate from a man younger than 45 with type 1 diabetes.

V and J are TRBV6-5 and TRBJ2-7; D is unclear. The CDR3 runs 13 residues. Germline lookup yields CDR1 MNHEY and CDR2 SVGAGI. Trimming cost V 2 bases and J 5 bases, with 10 bases left between them. The CDR3, as DNA: TGTGCCAGCAGTTACGAGGTCTTGGACGAGCAGTACTTC. It yields the protein CASSYEVLDEQYF.

This chain connects TRBV5-4 to TRBJ2-1; 8 bases align to TRBD2. J lost 4 bases, V lost 1 base, and 4 bases had no gene match. Germline assignment: CDR1 SGHNT and CDR2 YYREEE (reference sequence). CDR3 length: 15 amino acids. The CDR3 bases are TGTGCCAGCAGCTTGACTAGCGGAATGTACAATGAGCAGTTCTTC. This sequence encodes CASSLTSGMYNEQFF.

This clone was observed a few times. The rearrangement joins TRBV28 to TRBJ2-1, with a weak D call TRBD1 (6 bases). Germline lookup yields CDR1 MDHEN and CDR2 SYDVKM. CDR3 length equals 16 residues. V was clipped by 3 bases and J by 5 bases, with 17 bases between them. The CDR3 nucleotides are TGTGCCAGCAGTTTTTTTGGCAGGGGCGATCACAATGAGCAGTTCTTC. This translates into CASSFFGRGDHNEQFF.

The V and J genes are TRBV5-1 and TRBJ2-1; possibly TRBD2 for D (7 bases). The ends were cut back, 4 bases at V and 6 bases at J, with 17 bases in the middle. Looked up from germline, CDR1 is SGHRS and CDR2 is YFSETQ. This CDR3 is 15 amino acids long. The DNA for the CDR3 is TGCGCCAGCAGCGGGGGGGCGGGAGTGGGCAATGAGCAGTTCTTC. Translation gives CASSGGAGVGNEQFF.

This clone was seen a handful of times. The rearrangement uses TRBV7-3 and TRBJ2-3, with TRBD1 matching over 12 bases. Trimming removed 6 bases from V and 0 bases from J; junction bases left unmatched: 16. The germline V gene encodes CDR1 SGHTA and CDR2 FQGTGA. This CDR3 contains 20 residues. CDR3 bases: TGTGCCAGCAGTCTCTCAGGGGACAGGGGGCTTCGTGGGAGCACAGATACGCAGTATTTT. Amino acids: CASSLSGDRGLRGSTDTQYF.

The gene calls are TRBV11-2 and TRBJ2-7; TRBD1 aligns across 7 bases. The CDR3 spans 12 residues. Looked up from germline, CDR1 is SGHAT and CDR2 is FQNNGV. V was pared by 5 bases and J by 4 bases, with 2 bases of the junction left unmatched. The CDR3 nucleotides read TGTGCCAGCAGCGAACAGGGGTACGAGCAGTACTTC. This encodes CASSEQGYEQYF.

V gene TRBV5-1 combines with J gene TRBJ2-6; D is possibly TRBD1 (6 bases). Trimming pared 4 bases from V and 0 bases from J, leaving 14 bases between. This CDR3 is built from 17 residues. From germline, CDR1 is SGHRS and CDR2 YFSETQ. CDR3 bases: TGCGCCAGCAGCCCAAGGCTAGGGGGCTCTGGGGCCAACGTCCTGACTTTC. It translates to CASSPRLGGSGANVLTF.

The chain joins TRBV10-3 to TRBJ2-1; D unresolved. With 3 bases removed from V and 10 bases from J, the gap between germline ends came to 13 bases. The CDR3 spans 13 residues. Germline V gene sequence: CDR1 ENHRY, CDR2 SYGVKD. The CDR3 spells CAISEGSPGEQFF. The CDR3 nucleotides read TGTGCCATCAGTGAAGGATCCCCCGGGGAGCAGTTCTTC.

There are a few counts of this clone. The same CDR3 also results from other DNA sequences found in this sample. This chain links TRBV19 with TRBJ1-1; TRBD1 agrees at 7 bases. Germline values: CDR1 LNHDA, CDR2 SQIVND (reference sequence). Trimming cost V 3 bases and J 7 bases; bases outside gene matches: 5. The length of the CDR3 is 13 residues. CDR3 DNA sequence: TGTGCCAGTAGTATGCAACAGGGGAGTGAAGCTTTCTTT. Its protein product is CASSMQQGSEAFF.

The chain combines TRBV15 with TRBJ2-6; possibly TRBD2 for D (5 bases). This CDR3 spans 17 amino acids. Germline V gene lookup returns CDR1 LNHNV and CDR2 YYDKDF (reference sequence). Between the trimmed V and J ends, which lost 4 bases and 0 bases, there was a span of 13 bases. CDR3 coding DNA: TGTGCCACCAGCACCTCCGGACTTTTCTCTGGGGCCAACGTCCTGACTTTC. It is translated as CATSTSGLFSGANVLTF.

The chain uses TRBV7-2 and TRBJ2-4; TRBD2 is a possible D gene (6 bases). CDR3 length equals 13 residues. V lost 0 bases to trimming and J lost 15 bases, with 15 bases between them. CDR1 and CDR2 from the germline V gene are SGHTA and FQGNSA. CDR3 in amino acids: CASSLASTGRRYF. Here the CDR3 DNA reads TGTGCCAGCAGCTTAGCGAGTACGGGGAGGCGGTACTTC. Variable domain in full (rest from reference TRBV7-2 and TRBJ2-4): GAGVSQSPSNKVTEKGKDVELRCDPISGHTALYWYRQSLGQGLEFLIYFQGNSAPDKSGLPSDRFSAERTGGSVSTLTIQRTQQEDSAVYLCASSLASTGRRYFGAGTRLSVL.

The V call is TRBV7-9, the J call TRBJ1-4; D might be TRBD1 (5 bases). V lost 4 bases and J lost 0, with 12 bases in between. CDR1 SEHNR and CDR2 FQNEAQ come from the germline V gene (reference sequence). This CDR3 spans 16 amino acids. CDR3 in DNA: TGTGCCAGCAGCTACGCCGGGGGTGCAACTAATGAAAAACTGTTTTTT. It specifies CASSYAGGATNEKLFF.

This rearrangement joins TRBV10-3 to TRBJ2-5; 7 bases line up with TRBD2. This CDR3 comprises 14 residues. Trimming took 2 bases from V and 7 from J; bases not matched to a gene: 7. CDR1 is ENHRY and CDR2 is SYGVKD in the germline V gene. DNA of the CDR3: TGTGCCATCAGTGAGCCTAGCGGCGGCGGGACCCAGTACTTC. It is translated as CAISEPSGGGTQYF.

The chain links TRBV6-5 to TRBJ1-5; 11 positions match TRBD1. V gave up 6 bases and J gave up 6 bases; unmatched junction bases: 4. The CDR3 length is 14 residues. Germline assignment: CDR1 MNHEY and CDR2 SVGAGI. CDR3 residues: CASRSGTGGQPQHF. The CDR3 nucleotides read TGTGCCAGCAGGAGTGGGACAGGGGGTCAGCCCCAGCATTTT.

The chain is built from TRBV18 and TRBJ2-1; TRBD2 might be the D (5 bases). Germline CDR1 reads KGHSH; CDR2 reads LQKENI. V lost 3 bases, J lost 2 bases, and 17 bases lay in between. The CDR3 contains 17 residues. CDR3 protein: CASSPKRSSGTYNEQFF. The CDR3 DNA reads as TGTGCCAGCTCACCGAAGCGGTCCTCGGGGACCTACAATGAGCAGTTCTTC. Full variable domain (remainder filled in from reference TRBV18 and TRBJ2-1): NAGVMQNPRHLVRRRGQEARLRCSPMKGHSHVYWYRQLPEEGLKFMVYLQKENIIDESGMPKERFSAEFPKEGPSILRIQQVVRGDSAAYFCASSPKRSSGTYNEQFFGPGTRLTVL.

This clone was counted only a few times. The chain recombines TRBV18 with TRBJ1-1, with a weak D call TRBD1 (5 bases). V was shortened by 3 bases and J by 1 base, with 12 bases between the two germline ends. CDR1 KGHSH and CDR2 LQKENI come from the germline V gene. This CDR3 has 15 amino acids. CDR3: CASSPRTPRNTEAFF. CDR3 DNA: TGTGCCAGCTCACCCCGGACACCGAGGAACACTGAAGCTTTCTTT.